Listed here is a single T cell receptor beta chain. In its sample, this clonotype was seen a few times. The antigen this receptor binds is unknown. No quality values exist for individual bases; no much larger clone is one base distant. The record originates from a study of patients and donors after allogeneic stem cell transplantation (dated by TCRdb to between 2020 and 2021). A distance of 16 bases separates the germline ends of V and J, which lose 1 base and 1 base respectively. Reading the germline V gene (reference sequence) gives CDR1 LGHDT and CDR2 YNNKEL. The CDR3 holds 17 amino acids from the cysteine to the phenylalanine. Solely the CDR3 DNA is kept, with 51 bases framed from the first base. Receptors were amplified or captured by RT-PCR. The listed sequencing device is NextSeq 550. In TCRdb, the public reads were trimmed at Q25 with fastp and aligned with MiXCR, with productive beta chains retained. Duplicate CDR3 protein sequences are folded into a single record with the most common DNA and genes. This sample holds 150,000 to 250,000 distinct CDR3 sequences; roughly two fifths were observed only once. The ten largest account for about 30% of the sample.

The clonotype comes from a human donor who was either an allogeneic HSCT recipient or a stem cell or donor lymphocyte infusion donor (not recorded which). It is not recorded whose cells these are; they may come from a transplant donor. Recombination joined TRBV3-1 with TRBJ1-1; TRBD1 is a weak D gene call, 5 bases matching. Sequenced material: blood, either unsorted or a sorted T cell fraction (not recorded which). The nucleotides read TGTGCCAGCAGCCAAGTGGGGCAATTAGCGACGAACACTGAAGCTTTCTTT. The translation is CASSQVGQLATNTEAFF.